This T cell receptor (beta chain) was sequenced in a study of T cell changes during pregnancy in multiple sclerosis (dated by TCRdb to about 2019). For the study in its entirety: The study examined how the T cell repertoire changed over the course of pregnancy in women with multiple sclerosis.

Worth noting for this clone: Its antigen remains undetermined. Per-base quality was not reported, and no clone a single base away is much larger than it.

Trimming removed 3 bases from V and 4 bases from J, leaving 7 bases between the germline ends. Including cysteine and phenylalanine, the CDR3 has 14 amino acids. Kept here is only the CDR3 DNA, which spans 42 bases and is read in frame from base 1. The germline V gene (reference sequence) gives CDR1 as MNHEY and CDR2 as SMNVEV. Library preparation used the immunoSEQ multiplex PCR assay. Held by TCRdb, this immuneACCESS table contains in-frame sequences only and omits some clones. Under half of the omission traces to an unresolved V gene where checked; the cause of the rest is unknown. The sample data list more than 35,000 clones, and approximately 90% of these were observed just once. The top ten clones comprise approximately 10% of the sample.

The sequence is built from TRBV27 and TRBJ1-6, and perhaps TRBD1 as D gene, on 5 matching bases. The sequence was collected from a female donor with multiple sclerosis, enrolled in a pregnancy study. Here the sequenced sample was CD8+ T cells from peripheral blood mononuclear cells, taken in the third trimester of pregnancy. The bases are TGTGCCAGCAGTTTTCGACAGTATAATTCACCCCTCCACTTT. Translated, this gives CASSFRQYNSPLHF.